Given below is one TCR beta chain in context. V lost 5 bases to trimming and J lost 1 base, with 11 bases between them. This CDR3 region has 14 residues. The germline CDR1 and CDR2 sequences are LNHNV and YYDKDF (reference sequence). Runs used v3.0 of the immunoSEQ assay and were done at survey level. Sequencing used immunoSEQ multiplex PCR; TCRdb keeps in-frame clones, though not all of them. This table has about 31,000 clones, roughly 77% appearing once. This entry comes from a study of long-term antiretroviral therapy in people with HIV. The genes are TRBV15 and TRBJ1-1, with a tentative D call TRBD1 (5 bases). The specimen comprised unsorted PBMCs, sampled 1.9 years after starting antiretroviral therapy. This receptor was obtained from a man between 18 and 29 years old with HIV. This CDR3 is CATSPLQGNTEAFF. The CDR3 DNA reads as TGTGCCACCAGCCCCCTCCAGGGGAACACTGAAGCTTTCTTT.